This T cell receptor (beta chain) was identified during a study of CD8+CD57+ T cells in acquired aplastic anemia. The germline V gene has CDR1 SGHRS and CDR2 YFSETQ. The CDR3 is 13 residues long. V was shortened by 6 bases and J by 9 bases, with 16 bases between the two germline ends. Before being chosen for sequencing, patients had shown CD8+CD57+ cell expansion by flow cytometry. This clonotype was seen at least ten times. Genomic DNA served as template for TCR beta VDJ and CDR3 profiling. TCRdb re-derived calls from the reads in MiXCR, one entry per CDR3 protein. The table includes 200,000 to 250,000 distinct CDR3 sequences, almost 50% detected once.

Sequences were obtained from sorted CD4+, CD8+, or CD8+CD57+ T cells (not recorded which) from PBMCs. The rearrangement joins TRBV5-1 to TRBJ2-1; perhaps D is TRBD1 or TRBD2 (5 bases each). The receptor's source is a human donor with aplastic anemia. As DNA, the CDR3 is TGCGCCAGCAAGTGGGGGACCTCAGGTGAGCAGTTCTTC. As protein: CASKWGTSGEQFF.